The source of this T cell receptor beta chain is a study of shared clonotypes between healthy human individuals. Study-wide results and limits: Four donors had around 5% of their naive CD4 clonotypes in common. The researchers took only blood, and tissue repertoires probably look different.

As regards this clone: The antigen is not known.

The CDR3 sequence is 11 residues long. Trimming stripped 8 bases from V and 3 bases from J, with 5 bases between. Germline CDR1 reads MDHEN; CDR2 reads SYDVKM. The assay ran at deep level. The authors' processing: As immunoSEQ supplied junction-only sequences (without quality scores), filtering differed. Assay used: immunoSEQ multiplex PCR; TCRdb lists only in-frame clones, some missing. V and J calls and clone size come straight from that table; D and trimming were deduced from the DNA. The table includes 900,000 to 1,200,000 clones, 78% detected once. Material: memory CD4+ T cells from PBMCs. Subset reported: CD45RA-negative fraction. V usage is TRBV28 and J usage is TRBJ1-3; D remains ambiguous. This TCR was recovered from a man aged 18 to 29 in good health. Some clones in this sample may be carry-over from other donors' samples. CDR3 DNA: TGTGCCAGCGAGGGTGGAAACACCATATATTTT. This encodes CASEGGNTIYF.